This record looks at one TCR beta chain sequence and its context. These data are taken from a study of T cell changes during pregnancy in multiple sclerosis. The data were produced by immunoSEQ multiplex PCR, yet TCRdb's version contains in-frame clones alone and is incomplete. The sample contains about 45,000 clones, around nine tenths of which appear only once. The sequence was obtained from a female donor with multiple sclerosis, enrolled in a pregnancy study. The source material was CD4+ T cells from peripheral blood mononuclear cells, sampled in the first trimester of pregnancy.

The DNA for the CDR3 is TGTGCCAGCAGGGGAGCGGGTACGCACAATGAGCAGTTCTTC. Protein: CASRGAGTHNEQFF. This chain connects TRBV6-5 to TRBJ2-1; D may be TRBD2 (6 bases). Germline V gene sequence: CDR1 MNHEY, CDR2 SVGAGI. Between the trimmed V and J ends, which lost 6 bases and 5 bases, there was a span of 14 bases. The CDR3 totals 14 residues.